A single sample gave rise to the 21 T cell receptor beta chains below, sequenced in a study of control samples from healthy donors and cancer patients. The repertoire was sequenced with immunoSEQ multiplex PCR; TCRdb's copy has only in-frame clones and lacks some. The sample consists of around 100,000 clones, around 90% of them appearing once. Sequencing was carried out using blood. These receptors came from a human donor in good health. The donor label of this sample is uncertain.

The chain is built from TRBV20-1 and TRBJ1-1; D is undetermined. Deletions cut 1 base from V and 6 bases from J, with 6 bases between. This CDR3 region has 11 residues. CDR1 is DFQATT and CDR2 is SNEGSKA in the germline V gene (reference sequence). CDR3 in DNA: TGCAGTGCTAGAGGTATGGCTGAAGCTTTCTTT. Translation: CSARGMAEAFF.

The J gene is TRBJ1-5, the V gene TRBV19; tentatively, D is TRBD1 (6 bases). CDR1 is LNHDA, CDR2 SQIVND, per germline (reference sequence). V lost 1 base to trimming and J lost 6 bases, with 13 bases between them. This CDR3 comprises 15 residues. CDR3 in amino acids: CASSIVGGPGQPQHF. The DNA for the CDR3 is TGTGCCAGTAGTATAGTTGGGGGCCCAGGTCAGCCCCAGCATTTT.

The chain recombines TRBV27 with TRBJ1-3; a weak D match, TRBD1 (5 bases). CDR3 length equals 15 residues. Germline values: CDR1 MNHEY, CDR2 SMNVEV (reference sequence). Deletions cut 2 bases from V and 3 bases from J, with 11 bases between. CDR3 nucleotides: TGTGCCAGCAGTTTAAGACCGGGGGTTGGAAACACCATATATTTT. It translates to CASSLRPGVGNTIYF.

The rearrangement links TRBV21-1 to TRBJ1-1. TRBV21-1 is flagged as a pseudogene. The CDR3 length is 13 residues. CDR3 DNA: TGTGCCAGCAGCGAACACCGCATATGTCGGGCTTTCTTT. Protein product: CASSEHRICRAFF.

The rearrangement links TRBV6-4 to TRBJ2-7; D not certain. CDR3 length: 14 amino acids. V was cut by 3 bases and J by 5 bases, with 14 bases left in between. Germline-derived CDR1 and CDR2 are MRHNA and SNTAGT. In DNA, the CDR3 is TGTGCCAGCAGTGAATTCGGGCAGGCGGACGAGCAGTACTTC. Translation gives CASSEFGQADEQYF.

This clone was counted a few times. The gene calls are TRBV10-2 and TRBJ1-5, with TRBD1 as a possible D gene (6 bases). The CDR3 totals 14 residues. V gave up 2 bases and J gave up 7 bases, with 12 bases separating them. Germline CDR1 and CDR2: WSHSY and SAAADI. The CDR3 is CASSEVQGSQPQHF. The CDR3 nucleotides are TGCGCCAGCAGTGAGGTTCAGGGGAGCCAGCCCCAGCATTTT.

The CDR3 DNA follows: TGTGCCAGCAGCGCGAACTCACGGACCCTATTTCGAACTGAAGCTTTCTTT. It encodes CASSANSRTLFRTEAFF. The chain combines TRBV9 with TRBJ1-1; D unclear. Trimming left V 3 bases short and J 5 bases short, with 23 bases between. CDR1 and CDR2 (germline): SGDLS, YYNGEE. The CDR3 sequence is 17 residues long.

The chain combines TRBV6-1 with TRBJ1-2; D might be TRBD1 (6 bases). The germline V gene encodes CDR1 MNHNS and CDR2 SASEGT. V dropped 1 base and J dropped 1 base, with 13 bases sitting between them. This CDR3 region has 16 residues. The CDR3 DNA reads TGTGCCAGCAGTGAAGGGTGGACAGTGATTAACTATGGCTACACCTTC. This gives the protein CASSEGWTVINYGYTF.

This chain uses TRBV10-3 with TRBJ1-2; 7 bases are shared with TRBD1. V dropped 2 bases and J dropped 7; count of bases not matched to a gene: 13. CDR1 is ENHRY, CDR2 SYGVKD, per germline. CDR3 length: 16 amino acids. The CDR3 bases are TGTGCCATCAGTGAGCACGATGACAGGGCAAGGCTTGGCTACACCTTC. This codes for CAISEHDDRARLGYTF.

The genes are TRBV28 and TRBJ1-4, with 12 bases that match TRBD1. Germline CDR1 reads MDHEN; CDR2 reads SYDVKM. The CDR3 spans 20 residues. With V trimmed by 3 bases and J by 7 bases, 18 bases remained unmatched. The CDR3 nucleotides are TGTGCCAGCAGTTTTTCAATATCCGGGACAGGGGGCGCACAGAGTGAAAAACTGTTTTTT. This codes for CASSFSISGTGGAQSEKLFF.

The chain is built from TRBV18 and TRBJ2-5; D may be TRBD1 (6 bases). The CDR3 consists of 12 residues. V was cut by 6 bases and J by 5 bases, with 10 bases left in between. Germline V gene lookup returns CDR1 KGHSH and CDR2 LQKENI. Here the CDR3 reads CASSPGAETQYF. CDR3 bases: TGTGCCAGCTCCCCAGGGGCGGAGACCCAGTACTTC.

The table lists this clone with many counts. The chain combines TRBV6-1 with TRBJ1-6, with D possibly being TRBD1 (6 bases). V lost 0 bases and J 19 bases, leaving 13 bases between the germline ends. Germline V CDR1 and CDR2: MNHNS, SASEGT. The CDR3 totals 12 residues. The chain's CDR3 is CASSEAGGAKHF. For the CDR3, the DNA is TGTGCCAGCAGTGAAGCAGGGGGGGCCAAACACTTT.

The chain is built from TRBV19 and TRBJ1-3, with TRBD1 matching over 7 bases. The CDR3 length is 15 residues. The trim removed 8 bases at V and 0 bases at J, leaving 7 bases unmatched. Germline V gene data show CDR1 as LNHDA and CDR2 as SQIVND (reference sequence). As DNA, the CDR3 is TGTGCCAGTTCACAGACAGGGTTCTCTGGAAACACCATATATTTT. Residues: CASSQTGFSGNTIYF.

The chain carries TRBV7-2 and TRBJ2-2; tentative D call: TRBD2 (7 bases). V dropped 6 bases and J dropped 0 bases, with 14 bases sitting between them. This CDR3 has 16 residues. CDR1 and CDR2 (germline): SGHTA, FQGNSA. CDR3 protein: CASSLRGGANTGELFF. CDR3 nucleotide sequence: TGTGCCAGCAGTTTAAGGGGGGGCGCGAACACCGGGGAGCTGTTTTTT.

The chain has TRBV6-1 and TRBJ2-1, with a possible D match to TRBD1 (6 bases). The CDR3 loop spans 15 amino acids. Trimming took off 4 bases at V and 9 bases at J, with 19 bases between the two ends. CDR1 and CDR2 (germline): MNHNS, SASEGT. CDR3 region: CASSATGSLSREQFF. DNA for the CDR3: TGTGCCAGCAGTGCCACAGGGTCTCTCTCCCGTGAGCAGTTCTTC.

The genes are TRBV6-5 and TRBJ2-5; TRBD2 might be the D (5 bases). Trimming stripped 4 bases from V and 5 bases from J, with 17 bases between. Germline lookup yields CDR1 MNHEY and CDR2 SVGAGI. This CDR3 spans 15 amino acids. CDR3 protein: CASSSRLAPSETQYF. CDR3 sequence (DNA): TGTGCCAGCAGTTCGCGGCTAGCTCCATCCGAGACCCAGTACTTC.

The chain uses TRBV5-1 and TRBJ1-2; D is unresolved. Germline V gene lookup returns CDR1 SGHRS and CDR2 YFSETQ. The CDR3 totals 16 residues. Trimming removed 0 bases from V and 6 bases from J, with 18 bases in between. The CDR3 nucleotides are TGCGCCAGCAGCTTGGCGCTAGGGTCGGGGAACGATGGCTACACCTTC. This codes for CASSLALGSGNDGYTF.

The rearrangement links TRBV19 to TRBJ2-5, with 10 bases fitting TRBD1. This CDR3 has 16 residues. The J segment lost 4 bases and the V segment lost 1 base, leaving 6 bases of the junction unmatched. CDR1 and CDR2 from the germline V gene are LNHDA and SQIVND (reference sequence). The CDR3 DNA sequence: TGTGCCAGTAGTATAGCGACAGGGGGCCTAGGAGAGACCCAGTACTTC. Residues: CASSIATGGLGETQYF.

The chain combines TRBV21-1 with TRBJ1-2. TRBV21-1 counts as a pseudogene. The CDR3 contains 18 residues. The CDR3 DNA follows: TGTGCCAGCAGCAAAGCCCGGGGTGCCAGCGGGTCAAACTATGGCTACACCTTC. Protein product: CASSKARGASGSNYGYTF.

The V and J genes are TRBV28 and TRBJ1-6; 10 bases agree with TRBD1. V dropped 4 bases and J dropped 7; count of bases not matched to a gene: 7. The CDR3 is 16 amino acids. Looked up from germline, CDR1 is MDHEN and CDR2 is SYDVKM. The CDR3 protein is CASSSTGTGVNSPLHF. CDR3 nucleotide sequence: TGTGCCAGCAGTTCGACCGGGACAGGGGTAAATTCACCCCTCCACTTT.

The chain joins TRBV24-1 to TRBJ1-2; 7 nucleotides line up with TRBD1. Germline V gene sequence: CDR1 KGHDR, CDR2 SFDVKD. The CDR3 totals 16 residues. The J segment lost 6 bases and the V segment lost 3 bases, leaving 12 bases of the junction unmatched. CDR3 in amino acids: CATSDPRPQGGDGYTF. CDR3 bases: TGTGCCACCAGTGATCCACGCCCCCAGGGGGGCGATGGCTACACCTTC.